The source of this TCR beta chain is a study of cytomegalovirus exposure and HLA in healthy donors. Study-wide results and limits: Donor immune exposure was known only as CMV serostatus. One later analysis reportedly identified an Asian-associated ancestry cluster that showed fewer N-insertions than the roughly 700-donor mean.

This clone has only a few counts. No antigen is known for it. It was with 60 Vbeta and 13 Jbeta primers that the PCR ran. Assay used: immunoSEQ multiplex PCR; TCRdb lists only in-frame clones, some missing. The sample has 95,000 to 100,000 clones; about 80% are singletons. After removal of 3 bases from V and 8 bases from J, the junction contained 3 bases not matched to a gene. Germline V lookup: CDR1 SGHRS, CDR2 YFSETQ. The CDR3 contains 14 residues. This chain joins TRBV5-1 and TRBJ1-6; 9 positions match TRBD1. The sample consisted of PBMCs. The receptor's source is a man in his forties or fifties in good health and CMV-seronegative. The CDR3 reads CASSWGQGDSPLHF. In DNA, the CDR3 is TGCGCCAGCAGCTGGGGACAGGGAGATTCACCCCTCCACTTT. The whole variable domain, remainder taken from reference TRBV5-1 and TRBJ1-6, is KAGVTQTPRYLIKTRGQQVTLSCSPISGHRSVSWYQQTPGQGLQFLFEYFSETQRNKGNFPGRFSGRQFSNSRSEMNVSTLELGDSALYLCASSWGQGDSPLHFGNGTRLTVT.